Listed below are T cell receptor beta chains from one sample, sequenced in a study of cytomegalovirus exposure and HLA in healthy donors. Measured with immunoSEQ multiplex PCR; TCRdb has only the in-frame clones, and not every one. The table shows fewer than 200,000 clones, with 75% to 90% occurring only once. Material for sequencing was PBMCs. Receptors were obtained from a woman between 45 and 65 years old in good health and CMV-seropositive. Both conserved end residues are part of each CDR3. A D gene is named only where the DNA matches it firmly. The listing skips clone size in some rows; elsewhere it reads once, few, many or a size class.

v_gene,d_gene,j_gene,abundance,CDR3aa,CDR3nt
TRBV5-8,-,TRBJ2-5,once,CASSFSETQYF,TGTGCCAGCAGCTTCTCAGAGACCCAGTACTTC
TRBV9,TRBD2,TRBJ2-1,once,CASSGGRGGIRVNEQFF,TGTGCCAGCAGCGGAGGGAGGGGCGGGATCCGGGTCAATGAGCAGTTCTTC
TRBV5-1,-,TRBJ2-7,-,CASSQGYEQYF,TGCGCCAGCAGCCAGGGATACGAGCAGTACTTC
TRBV5-5,-,TRBJ1-5,-,CASSLRGNQPQHF,TGTGCCAGCAGCTTGAGGGGGAATCAGCCCCAGCATTTT
TRBV25-1,-,TRBJ2-1,-,CASSPYNEQFF,TGTGCCAGCAGTCCTTACAATGAGCAGTTCTTC
TRBV6-5,-,TRBJ2-1,once,CASSYSSWNEQFF,TGTGCCAGCAGTTACTCGAGCTGGAATGAGCAGTTCTTC
TRBV7-3,TRBD2,TRBJ2-5,once,CASSLSGGPQETQYF,TGTGCCAGCAGCTTATCGGGGGGGCCCCAAGAGACCCAGTACTTC
TRBV10-2,TRBD2,TRBJ2-7,once,CASSLLPFSGTSSKEQYF,TGCGCCAGCAGTCTGCTTCCGTTCTCCGGGACTAGTTCGAAAGAGCAGTACTTC
TRBV7-3,TRBD1,TRBJ2-1,-,CASSPGGQDYNEQFF,TGTGCCAGCAGCCCCGGAGGACAGGACTACAATGAGCAGTTCTTC
TRBV27,-,TRBJ2-7,-,CASSLSLSRGNEQYF,TGTGCCAGCAGTTTATCCCTCTCTCGGGGAAACGAGCAGTACTTC
TRBV9,TRBD2,TRBJ2-1,once,CASSVRASGGNEQFF,TGTGCCAGCAGCGTGAGGGCTAGCGGGGGGAATGAGCAGTTCTTC
TRBV7-6,-,TRBJ1-1,few,CASSLEQLNTEAFF,TGTGCCAGCAGCTTAGAACAGCTGAACACTGAAGCTTTCTTT
TRBV7-2,TRBD1,TRBJ2-3,-,CASSQDRFTDTQYF,TGTGCCAGCAGCCAGGACAGGTTCACAGATACGCAGTATTTT
TRBV4-2,TRBD2,TRBJ2-1,-,CASSLSTSGGGNEQFF,TGTGCCAGCAGCCTCTCGACTAGCGGGGGGGGGAATGAGCAGTTCTTC